This T cell receptor (beta chain) was captured by sequencing in a study of OX40 agonist ivuxolimab in advanced cancers. About the study: Three individuals attained partial responses, comprising one hepatocellular carcinoma case and two cutaneous melanoma cases.

From germline, CDR1 is PRHDT and CDR2 FYEKMQ (reference sequence). There are 16 residues in the CDR3. The J segment lost 7 bases and the V segment lost 5 bases, leaving 13 bases of the junction unmatched. Sequencing used immunoSEQ multiplex PCR; TCRdb keeps in-frame clones, though not all of them. The table has roughly 41,000 clones, 75% to 90% seen once. This sequence joins TRBV13 and TRBJ2-2, with TRBD2 matching 7 bases. The sample in question was CD4+ or CD8+ T cells sorted from blood, obtained in a trial of the OX40 agonist ivuxolimab. This receptor was obtained from an adult with an advanced solid tumor such as melanoma, head and neck, liver or kidney cancer. The DNA for the CDR3 is TGTGCCAGCAGCCCATCTGGGAGGGTTAAGGTCGGGGAGCTGTTTTTT. This codes for CASSPSGRVKVGELFF.